A single sample gave rise to the 17 T cell receptor beta chains below, sequenced in a study of response to subunit inactivated influenza vaccine. MiXCR was run by TCRdb on the RT-PCR reads, yielding one entry per CDR3 protein. The sample consists of more than 500,000 distinct CDR3 sequences, roughly 10% of them appearing once. These data were likewise used in another study, on T cells expressing NK-cell markers. That paper states: As the method of synthesis, 5'RACE template switching with UMIs yielded TCR beta cDNA.

The material sequenced was PBMCs from blood, taken on the day of vaccination. The receptors derive from a man aged 50 to 59 who received an inactivated influenza vaccine.

V and J are TRBV3-1 and TRBJ2-3; perhaps TRBD2 as D (6 bases). Per the germline V gene, CDR1 is LGHDT and CDR2 is YNNKEL (reference sequence). V shed 4 bases and J shed 3 bases, with 17 bases lying between them. This CDR3 is 16 amino acids long. The CDR3 loop reads CASSPDSSVLTDTQYF. In DNA, the CDR3 is TGTGCCAGCAGCCCAGACTCTAGCGTTCTAACAGATACGCAGTATTTT.

This clonotype has a handful of counts. CDR3 nucleotide sequence: TGTGCCAGCAGTTACTCCCTAGCGGGGGCTGGCAATGAGCAGTTCTTC. Amino acids: CASSYSLAGAGNEQFF. The V and J genes are TRBV6-2 or TRBV6-3 and TRBJ2-1, with TRBD2 identical over 10 bases. Per germline, CDR1 MNHEY and CDR2 SVGEGT. The V and J ends lost 0 bases and 6 bases, in that order; junction bases with no gene match: 5. The CDR3 covers 16 residues.

The genes are TRBV7-3 and TRBJ2-1; 7 bases align to TRBD1. Per germline, CDR1 SGHTA and CDR2 FQGTGA. Germline trimming cut 4 bases from V and 4 bases from J; bases unmatched to any gene: 10. The CDR3 is made up of 16 amino acids. The CDR3 is CASSSSRDSGYNEQFF. CDR3 nucleotide sequence: TGTGCCAGCAGCTCTTCCCGGGACAGTGGATACAATGAGCAGTTCTTC. The full variable domain, with the rest looked up from reference TRBV7-3 and TRBJ2-1, is GAGVSQTPSNKVTEKGKYVELRCDPISGHTALYWYRQSLGQGPEFLIYFQGTGAADDSGLPNDRFFAVRPEGSVSTLKIQRTERGDSAVYLCASSSSRDSGYNEQFFGPGTRLTVL.

The chain couples TRBV12-3 or TRBV12-4 to TRBJ2-4, with a tentative D call TRBD2 (6 bases). The germline V and J ends were trimmed by 4 bases and 0 bases, with 19 bases remaining between them. CDR3 length: 18 amino acids. This CDR3 reads CASSWRSSTRLAKNIQYF. The CDR3 coding sequence is TGTGCCAGCAGTTGGCGGTCTTCGACTAGACTAGCCAAAAACATTCAGTACTTC.

This clonotype was seen many times. V and J are TRBV12-3 or TRBV12-4 and TRBJ2-2; 8 bases line up with TRBD1. With V trimmed by 5 bases and J by 5 bases, 13 bases remained unmatched. This CDR3 region has 17 residues. This CDR3 reads CASSIERATGVTGELFF. The CDR3, as DNA: TGTGCCAGCAGTATCGAGCGCGCGACAGGGGTTACCGGGGAGCTGTTTTTT.

This clonotype was seen a handful of times. CDR3 protein: CASSRTRANEAFF. DNA for the CDR3: TGTGCCAGCAGCCGAACCAGGGCCAATGAAGCTTTCTTT. The chain joins TRBV16 to TRBJ1-1; D may be TRBD1 (5 bases). V was pared by 4 bases and J by 7 bases, with 13 bases between. The CDR3 runs to 13 residues. CDR1 is KGHSY and CDR2 is FQNENV in the germline V gene.

This clonotype has ten or more counts. The V and J genes are TRBV5-6 and TRBJ1-2; possibly TRBD1 for D (6 bases). V lost 0 bases and J lost 0, with 9 bases in between. The germline V gene encodes CDR1 SGHDT and CDR2 YYEEEE. The CDR3 is made up of 15 amino acids. CDR3 protein: CASSLEGGSNYGYTF. The DNA of the CDR3 is TGTGCCAGCAGCTTGGAAGGGGGATCTAACTATGGCTACACCTTC.

This clonotype was counted a few times. For the CDR3, the DNA is TGTGCCTGGACTCGGGCGCAGAGCACAGATACGCAGTATTTT. It is translated as CAWTRAQSTDTQYF. This rearrangement joins TRBV30 to TRBJ2-3; no clear D gene. Deletions cut 4 bases from V and 0 bases from J, with 11 bases between. The V gene's germline CDR1 is GTSNPN and CDR2 SVGIG (reference sequence). The CDR3 loop spans 14 amino acids.

This chain links TRBV28 with TRBJ2-3, with TRBD2 identical over 10 bases. The CDR3 has 13 amino acids. V dropped 10 bases and J dropped 4; count of bases not matched to a gene: 5. CDR1 and CDR2 (germline): MDHEN, SYDVKM. The CDR3: CANSGGFSDTQYF. DNA for the CDR3: TGTGCCAATAGCGGGGGGTTTTCAGATACGCAGTATTTT.

The V gene is TRBV20-1, the J gene TRBJ2-3; TRBD2 matches 8 bases. CDR1 and CDR2 (germline): DFQATT, SNEGSKA (reference sequence). This CDR3 is 12 amino acids long. CDR3 protein: CSSSGSTDTQYF. The CDR3 bases are TGCAGCTCTAGCGGGTCGACAGATACGCAGTATTTT.

The chain uses TRBV12-3 or TRBV12-4 and TRBJ1-1, with 7 bases identical to TRBD1. This CDR3 spans 14 amino acids. The V and J ends lost 8 bases and 1 base, in that order; junction bases with no gene match: 7. CDR3 sequence (DNA): TGTGCCAGCTCTGGGACAGCTAGGAACACTGAAGCTTTCTTT. It encodes CASSGTARNTEAFF.

This chain connects TRBV5-5 to TRBJ2-5; possible D gene TRBD2, 7 bases. The germline CDR1 and CDR2 sequences are SGHKS and YYEKEE (reference sequence). The length of the CDR3 is 16 residues. V was cut by 1 base and J by 1 base, with 14 bases left in between. The CDR3 DNA sequence: TGTGCCAGCAGCTTGAGGGGGGGACTGGGCCAAGAGACCCAGTACTTC. This translates into CASSLRGGLGQETQYF.

In this sample, this clonotype turned up a few times. The V and J genes are TRBV10-3 and TRBJ2-7; the D is unclear. The CDR3 length is 14 residues. Trimming removed 2 bases from V and 7 bases from J, with 15 bases in between. CDR1 is ENHRY, CDR2 SYGVKD, per germline. Written as DNA, the CDR3 is TGTGCCATCAGTGAGACTGGGCCGGGCGCGGAGCAGTACTTC. Translation: CAISETGPGAEQYF.

This chain links TRBV5-1 with TRBJ2-1, with D perhaps matching TRBD1 (6 bases). Germline CDR1 SGHRS, CDR2 YFSETQ. CDR3 length equals 14 residues. Between the trimmed V and J ends, which lost 4 bases and 4 bases, there was a span of 12 bases. The CDR3 loop reads CASSTTGFYNEQFF. The CDR3 nucleotides read TGCGCCAGCAGCACGACAGGATTTTACAATGAGCAGTTCTTC.

V gene TRBV12-3 or TRBV12-4 combines with J gene TRBJ2-1; TRBD2 is a possible D gene (5 bases). V lost 4 bases, J lost 8 bases, and 18 bases lay in between. The CDR3 is 15 residues long. In DNA, the CDR3 is TGTGCCAGCAGTTACGAGAGGGAGATTGCCGATGAGCAGTTCTTC. This translates into CASSYEREIADEQFF.

This clonotype came up a few times. V usage is TRBV7-8 and J usage is TRBJ2-1, with 11 bases matching TRBD2. Germline CDR1 and CDR2: SGHVS and FQNEAQ. The CDR3 length is 16 residues. Germline trimming cut 6 bases from V and 0 bases from J; bases unmatched to any gene: 4. The CDR3 DNA sequence: TGTGCCAGCAGTCGTGGACTAGCGGGCTCCTACAATGAGCAGTTCTTC. Translation: CASSRGLAGSYNEQFF.

V and J are TRBV7-2 and TRBJ2-5, with D possibly being TRBD1 (6 bases). The germline V gene has CDR1 SGHTA and CDR2 FQGNSA. Trimming removed 8 bases from V and 5 bases from J, with 15 bases in between. The CDR3 is 13 amino acids. In DNA, the CDR3 is TGTGCCAGCTCTGGGGGCCCTGGGGAGACCCAGTACTTC. It translates to CASSGGPGETQYF.